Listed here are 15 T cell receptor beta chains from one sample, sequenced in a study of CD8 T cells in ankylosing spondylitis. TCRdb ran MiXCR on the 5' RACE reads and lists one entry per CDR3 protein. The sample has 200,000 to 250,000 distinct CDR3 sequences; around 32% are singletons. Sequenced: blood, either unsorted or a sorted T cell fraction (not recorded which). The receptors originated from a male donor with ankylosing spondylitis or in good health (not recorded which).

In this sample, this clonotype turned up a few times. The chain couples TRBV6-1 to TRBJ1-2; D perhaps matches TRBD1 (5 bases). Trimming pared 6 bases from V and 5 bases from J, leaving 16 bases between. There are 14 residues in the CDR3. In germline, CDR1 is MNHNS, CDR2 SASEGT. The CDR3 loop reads CASRRTKRGYGYTF. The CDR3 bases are TGTGCCAGCAGGCGGACAAAAAGGGGATATGGCTACACCTTC.

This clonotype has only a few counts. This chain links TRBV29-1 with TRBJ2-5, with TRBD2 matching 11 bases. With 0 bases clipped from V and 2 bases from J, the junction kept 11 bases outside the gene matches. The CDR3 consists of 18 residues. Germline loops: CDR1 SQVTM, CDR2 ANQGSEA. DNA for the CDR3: TGCAGCGTTGAAGATCCCCTTAGCGGGGGGGCGGAACAAGAGACCCAGTACTTC. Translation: CSVEDPLSGGAEQETQYF. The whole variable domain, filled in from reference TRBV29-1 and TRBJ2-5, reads SAVISQKPSRDICQRGTSLTIQCQVDSQVTMMFWYRQQPGQSLTLIATANQGSEATYESGFVIDKFPISRPNLTFSTLTVSNMSPEDSSIYLCSVEDPLSGGAEQETQYFGPGTRLLVL.

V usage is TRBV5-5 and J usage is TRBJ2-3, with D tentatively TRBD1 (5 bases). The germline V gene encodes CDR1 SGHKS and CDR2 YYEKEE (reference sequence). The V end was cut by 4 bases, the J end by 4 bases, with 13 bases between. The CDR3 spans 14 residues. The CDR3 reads CASSNPGIADTQYF. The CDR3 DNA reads TGTGCCAGCAGCAACCCAGGGATCGCAGATACGCAGTATTTT.

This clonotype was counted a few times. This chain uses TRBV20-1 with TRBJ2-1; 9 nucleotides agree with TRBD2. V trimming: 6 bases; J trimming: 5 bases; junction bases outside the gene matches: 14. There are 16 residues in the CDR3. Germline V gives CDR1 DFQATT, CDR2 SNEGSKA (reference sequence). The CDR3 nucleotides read TGCAGTGCCAGTCCCCCGCTAGCGGGGCGCCACAATGAGCAGTTCTTC. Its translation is CSASPPLAGRHNEQFF.

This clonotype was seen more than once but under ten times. The CDR3: CASSYREGGLQETQYF. The DNA for the CDR3 is TGTGCCAGCAGCTATCGAGAGGGGGGCCTCCAAGAGACCCAGTACTTC. The rearrangement uses TRBV7-9 and TRBJ2-5, with D possibly called TRBD1 or TRBD2 (6 bases each). Germline CDR1 and CDR2: SEHNR and FQNEAQ (reference sequence). The V end was cut by 4 bases, the J end by 1 base, with 16 bases between. The CDR3 spans 16 residues.

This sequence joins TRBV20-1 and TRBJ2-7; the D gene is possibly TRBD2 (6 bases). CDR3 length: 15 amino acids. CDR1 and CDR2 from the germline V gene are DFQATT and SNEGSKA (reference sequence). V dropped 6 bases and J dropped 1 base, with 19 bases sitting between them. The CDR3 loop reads CSATRGGTRSYEQYF. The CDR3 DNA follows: TGCAGTGCGACCAGAGGCGGGACGAGATCCTACGAGCAGTACTTC.

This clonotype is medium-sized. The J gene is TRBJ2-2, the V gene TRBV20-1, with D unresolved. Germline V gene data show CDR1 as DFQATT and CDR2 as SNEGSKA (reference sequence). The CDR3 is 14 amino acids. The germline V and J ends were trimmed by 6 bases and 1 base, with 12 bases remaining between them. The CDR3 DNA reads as TGCAGTGCCCCGCAAGACGGGAACACCGGGGAGCTGTTTTTT. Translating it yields CSAPQDGNTGELFF.

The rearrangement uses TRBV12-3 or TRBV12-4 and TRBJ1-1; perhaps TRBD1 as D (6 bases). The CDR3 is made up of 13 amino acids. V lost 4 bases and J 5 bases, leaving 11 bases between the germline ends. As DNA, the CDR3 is TGTGCCAGCAGTTATCAGGGGAGGACTGAAGCTTTCTTT. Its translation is CASSYQGRTEAFF.

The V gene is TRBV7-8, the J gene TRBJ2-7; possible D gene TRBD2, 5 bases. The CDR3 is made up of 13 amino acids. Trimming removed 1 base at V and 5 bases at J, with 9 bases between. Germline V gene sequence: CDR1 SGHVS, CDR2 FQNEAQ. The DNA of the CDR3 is TGTGCCAGCAGCTTAGGAGCGGTCCACGAGCAGTACTTC. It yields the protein CASSLGAVHEQYF.

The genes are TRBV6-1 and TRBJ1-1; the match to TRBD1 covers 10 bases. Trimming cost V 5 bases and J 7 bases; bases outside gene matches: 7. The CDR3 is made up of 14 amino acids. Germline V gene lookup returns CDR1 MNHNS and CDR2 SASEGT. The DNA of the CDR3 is TGTGCCAGCAGTCAACTGACAGGGGGCATTGAAGCTTTCTTT. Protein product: CASSQLTGGIEAFF.

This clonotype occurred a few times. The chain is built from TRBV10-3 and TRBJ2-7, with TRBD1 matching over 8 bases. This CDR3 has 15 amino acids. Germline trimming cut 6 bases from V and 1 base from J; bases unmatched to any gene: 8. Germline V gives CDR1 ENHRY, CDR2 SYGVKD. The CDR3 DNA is TGTGCCATCAGGGACGACAGGGGCAAGTCCTACGAGCAGTACTTC. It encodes CAIRDDRGKSYEQYF.

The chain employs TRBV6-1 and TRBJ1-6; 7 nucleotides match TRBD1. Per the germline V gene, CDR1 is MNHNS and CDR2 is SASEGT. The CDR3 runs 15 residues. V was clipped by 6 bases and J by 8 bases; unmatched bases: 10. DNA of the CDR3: TGTGCCAGCAGCGCCTCGACAGGGCGGGATTCACCCCTCCACTTT. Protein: CASSASTGRDSPLHF.

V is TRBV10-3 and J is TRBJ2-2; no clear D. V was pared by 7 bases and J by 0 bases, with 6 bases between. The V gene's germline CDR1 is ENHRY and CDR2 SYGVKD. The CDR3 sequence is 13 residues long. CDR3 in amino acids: CAITEANTGELFF. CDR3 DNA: TGTGCCATCACAGAAGCGAACACCGGGGAGCTGTTTTTT.

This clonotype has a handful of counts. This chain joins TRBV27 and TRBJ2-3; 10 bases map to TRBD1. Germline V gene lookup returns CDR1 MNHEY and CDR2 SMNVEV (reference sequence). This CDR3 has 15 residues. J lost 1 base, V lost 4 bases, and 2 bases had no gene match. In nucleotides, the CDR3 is TGTGCCAGCAGTTGGGGGACAGGGGGCACAGATACGCAGTATTTT. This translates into CASSWGTGGTDTQYF.

CDR3 nucleotide sequence: TGTGCCAGCAGGGAGAGGGACACCAACTATGGCTACACCTTC. This encodes CASRERDTNYGYTF. The chain has TRBV12-3 or TRBV12-4 and TRBJ1-2; D might be TRBD1 (6 bases). CDR3 size: 14 residues. The V end was cut by 6 bases, the J end by 2 bases, with 13 bases between.